The 21 T cell receptor beta chains reported below all come from one sample, sequenced in a study of molecular identifiers for immune sequencing clone quantification listed by TCRdb under 2018. The receptor library was made with PCR. The sequencer listed for this sample is NextSeq 500. TCRdb redid the processing of the public reads, applying fastp at Q25 and MiXCR, and retained in-frame beta chains. Every entry covers one CDR3 protein and lists the most common genes and DNA from its rows. The sample includes 460,000 or so distinct CDR3 sequences, with roughly 25% observed a single time. The ten largest clones take up around 0.76% of the sample. Sequencing was carried out using naive CD8+ T cells from blood, with Jurkat cell RNA spiked in. The cell subset or site label for this specimen denotes: FACS-sorted CD8+CD4-CCR7+CD45RA+ naive T cells. All receptors derive from a human donor in good health. Some libraries in this study had Jurkat cell RNA spiked in.

This chain joins TRBV27 and TRBJ2-2; D possibly corresponds to TRBD1 (6 bases). The germline V gene has CDR1 MNHEY and CDR2 SMNVEV (reference sequence). The V gene lost 5 bases and the J gene lost 2 bases, with 21 bases spanning the gap. The CDR3 spans 18 residues. The CDR3 is CASSPFPPDRINTGELFF. The DNA for the CDR3 is TGTGCCAGCAGTCCCTTCCCCCCTGACAGGATCAACACCGGGGAGCTGTTTTTT.

This chain uses TRBV9 with TRBJ1-2; no reliable D call. Germline assignment: CDR1 SGDLS and CDR2 YYNGEE. Trimming left V 3 bases short and J 1 base short, with 10 bases between. The CDR3 sequence is 14 residues long. The CDR3 DNA sequence: TGTGCCAGCAGCGCCGGTACACTTAACTATGGCTACACCTTC. This encodes CASSAGTLNYGYTF.

This clonotype was seen a few times. The gene calls are TRBV6-5 and TRBJ2-7; 10 bases line up with TRBD1. CDR1 is MNHEY and CDR2 is SVGAGI in the germline V gene. This CDR3 comprises 13 residues. The J segment lost 6 bases and the V segment lost 6 bases, leaving 5 bases of the junction unmatched. The CDR3 nucleotides read TGTGCCAGCAGAAGACAGGGGGCCGGCGAGCAGTACTTC. Its translation is CASRRQGAGEQYF.

With respect to this clonotype: Mismatch with germline at one junction end may stem from a read error. This sequence joins TRBV4-2 and TRBJ2-1; D is perhaps TRBD2 (6 bases). From germline, CDR1 is LGHNA and CDR2 YNFKEQ. The CDR3 is made up of 17 amino acids. The CDR3 DNA reads TGTGCCAGCAGCCAAGAGGAGGGCGTGAGCTCCTACAATGAGCAGTCCTTC. This translates into CASSQEEGVSSYNEQSF.

This clonotype showed up many times. This rearrangement joins TRBV7-6 to TRBJ2-7; the match to TRBD2 covers 14 bases. J gave up 6 bases and V 5 bases, and 15 bases lay outside the gene matches. CDR1 and CDR2 from the germline V gene are SGHVS and FNYEAQ. The CDR3 is made up of 18 amino acids. CDR3: CASSTSPGTSGGPVEQYF. CDR3 DNA sequence: TGTGCCAGCAGCACGTCTCCCGGGACTAGCGGGGGTCCGGTCGAGCAGTACTTC.

This clonotype has at least ten counts. The genes are TRBV7-9 and TRBJ1-1; D gene uncertain. Deletions cut 5 bases from V and 0 bases from J, with 19 bases between. This CDR3 spans 17 amino acids. The V gene's germline CDR1 is SEHNR and CDR2 FQNEAQ (reference sequence). CDR3 loop: CASSGTQDQMMNTEAFF. The CDR3 DNA reads as TGTGCCAGCAGCGGAACCCAAGACCAAATGATGAACACTGAAGCTTTCTTT.

This clonotype was seen more than once but under ten times. A much larger clonotype is one base distant, so this may be a read error. The gene calls are TRBV23-1 and TRBJ2-5, with a weak D call TRBD2 (5 bases). TRBV23-1 is flagged as an ORF with uncertain function. V lost 3 bases and J 9 bases, leaving 17 bases between the germline ends. CDR3 size: 14 residues. CDR3: CASSHYSGCVPQYF. The CDR3 region has the DNA TGCGCCAGCAGTCATTACAGCGGATGCGTGCCCCAGTACTTC.

This clonotype appeared a few times. This chain joins TRBV30 and TRBJ2-1, with no clear D. V gave up 0 bases and J gave up 4 bases, with 13 bases separating them. Germline V gene sequence: CDR1 GTSNPN, CDR2 SVGIG (reference sequence). This CDR3 contains 15 residues. The CDR3 loop reads CAWSVMGGTYNEQFF. The CDR3 region has the DNA TGTGCCTGGAGTGTAATGGGTGGTACTTACAATGAGCAGTTCTTC.

This clonotype was seen at least ten times. This chain joins TRBV15 and TRBJ1-5; unclear D gene. This CDR3 is built from 17 residues. V gave up 2 bases and J gave up 1 base, with 15 bases separating them. CDR1 and CDR2 from the germline V gene are LNHNV and YYDKDF (reference sequence). CDR3 sequence: CATSRFDLTVSNQPQHF. The DNA of the CDR3 is TGTGCCACCAGCAGATTTGACCTGACGGTCAGCAATCAGCCCCAGCATTTT. The full variable domain, its missing parts supplied by reference TRBV15 and TRBJ1-5, is DAMVIQNPRYQVTQFGKPVTLSCSQTLNHNVMYWYQQKSSQAPKLLFHYYDKDFNNEADTPDNFQSRRPNTSFCFLDIRSPGLGDTAMYLCATSRFDLTVSNQPQHFGDGTRLSIL.

The sample holds many counts of this clonotype. The CDR3 nucleotides read TGTGCCAGCAACCTAAACACAGATACGCAGTATTTT. Translating it yields CASNLNTDTQYF. This chain connects TRBV28 to TRBJ2-3; D is undetermined. V lost 7 bases and J 2 bases, leaving 7 bases between the germline ends. Germline-derived CDR1 and CDR2 are MDHEN and SYDVKM. The CDR3 loop spans 12 amino acids. The whole variable domain, filled in from reference TRBV28 and TRBJ2-3, reads DVKVTQSSRYLVKRTGEKVFLECVQDMDHENMFWYRQDPGLGLRLIYFSYDVKMKEKGDIPEGYSVSREKKERFSLILESASTNQTSMYLCASNLNTDTQYFGPGTRLTVL.

This clonotype came up many times. The V gene is TRBV25-1, the J gene TRBJ1-5; D ambiguous. The V gene's germline CDR1 is MGHDK and CDR2 SYGVNS. V was clipped by 4 bases and J by 5 bases, with 9 bases between them. The CDR3 sequence is 13 residues long. The CDR3 region has the DNA TGTGCCAGCAGTGGATGGGGAGATCAGCCCCAGCATTTT. As protein: CASSGWGDQPQHF.

The chain has TRBV6-6 and TRBJ1-5; D gene ambiguous. This CDR3 region has 13 residues. Germline lookup yields CDR1 MNHNY and CDR2 SVGAGI (reference sequence). V was trimmed by 5 bases and J by 5 bases, leaving 10 bases between them. The CDR3: CASSQQWDQPQHF. The CDR3 DNA is TGTGCCAGCAGTCAACAGTGGGATCAGCCCCAGCATTTT.

This clonotype has at least ten counts. This chain connects TRBV7-9 to TRBJ2-3, with D possibly being TRBD1 or TRBD2 (6 bases each). CDR3 length: 15 residues. Germline V gene sequence: CDR1 SEHNR, CDR2 FQNEAQ (reference sequence). V lost 5 bases, J lost 0 bases, and 12 bases lay in between. The CDR3 protein is CASSPVGGSTDTQYF. The CDR3 DNA reads TGTGCCAGCAGCCCAGTAGGGGGGAGCACAGATACGCAGTATTTT.

Comment on this clonotype: A much larger clonotype is one base distant, so this may be a read error. The CDR3 spells CASCQVKGSGNTIYF. CDR3 bases: TGCGCCAGCTGCCAAGTAAAGGGATCCGGAAACACCATATATTTT. The chain recombines TRBV4-3 with TRBJ1-3; no reliable D call. Germline V CDR1 and CDR2: LGHNA, YSLEER. CDR3 size: 15 residues.

To note about this clonotype: A read error may explain this, as a much larger clone is one base away. This chain uses TRBV5-1 with TRBJ2-7; 10 bases line up with TRBD2. The germline V gene encodes CDR1 SGHRS and CDR2 YFSETQ. Germline trimming cut 4 bases from V and 4 bases from J; bases unmatched to any gene: 11. The CDR3 is made up of 16 amino acids. This CDR3 is CASSPPYGLAAYEQYF. The CDR3 DNA reads as TGCGCCAGCAGCCCGCCTTACGGACTAGCGGCATACGAGCAGTACTTC. The full variable domain, with the rest looked up from reference TRBV5-1 and TRBJ2-7, is KAGVTQTPRYLIKTRGQQVTLSCSPISGHRSVSWYQQTPGQGLQFLFEYFSETQRNKGNFPGRFSGRQFSNSRSEMNVSTLELGDSALYLCASSPPYGLAAYEQYFGPGTRLTVT.

This clonotype was seen only a few times. This chain uses TRBV10-3 with TRBJ2-2; D unclear. The V and J ends lost 10 bases and 0 bases respectively, with 18 bases between them. Germline-derived CDR1 and CDR2 are ENHRY and SYGVKD. The CDR3 loop spans 16 amino acids. CDR3 protein: CATFHKGSANTGELFF. In nucleotides, the CDR3 is TGTGCCACGTTCCACAAAGGGTCAGCGAACACCGGGGAGCTGTTTTTT.

This clonotype was counted only a few times. This chain connects TRBV9 to TRBJ2-3; 7 bases are shared with TRBD1. The CDR3 has 15 residues. The V segment lost 6 bases and the J segment 2 bases; nucleotides outside the gene matches: 9. Germline loops: CDR1 SGDLS, CDR2 YYNGEE. Here the CDR3 DNA reads TGTGCCAGCAACCGGGACAGTACTGCCACAGATACGCAGTATTTT. Its protein is CASNRDSTATDTQYF. Combining the CDR3 with reference TRBV9 and TRBJ2-3 gives the whole variable domain DSGVTQTPKHLITATGQRVTLRCSPRSGDLSVYWYQQSLDQGLQFLIQYYNGEERAKGNILERFSAQQFPDLHSELNLSSLELGDSALYFCASNRDSTATDTQYFGPGTRLTVL.

As concerns this clonotype: Being one base from a much bigger clone, this may be a read error. The gene calls are TRBV28 and TRBJ2-6; D is unclear. The CDR3 has 15 amino acids. Germline V gene lookup returns CDR1 MDHEN and CDR2 SYDVKM. Trimming took off 3 bases at V and 2 bases at J, with 8 bases between the two ends. The CDR3 sequence: CASSLARTGANVLTF. The CDR3 nucleotides are TGTGCCAGCAGTTTGGCCCGAACTGGGGCCAACGTCCTGACTTTC.

This clonotype was counted only a few times. The chain couples TRBV12-3 or TRBV12-4 to TRBJ2-7; 11 bases are a match to TRBD2. CDR3 length equals 14 residues. V was clipped by 6 bases and J by 7 bases; unmatched bases: 8. The CDR3: CASSYSGGEGEQYF. In nucleotides, the CDR3 is TGTGCCAGCAGCTATAGCGGGGGGGAAGGAGAGCAGTACTTC.

V gene TRBV30 combines with J gene TRBJ2-1; D remains ambiguous. The CDR3 has 12 residues. V was shortened by 1 base and J by 13 bases, with 14 bases between the two germline ends. Germline V lookup: CDR1 GTSNPN, CDR2 SVGIG (reference sequence). The chain's CDR3 is CAWSGASPVQFF. CDR3 sequence (DNA): TGTGCCTGGAGTGGGGCATCTCCCGTTCAGTTCTTC.

This clonotype was detected a few times. J is TRBJ2-5 and V is TRBV27, with 8 bases identical to TRBD2. V dropped 3 bases and J dropped 12; count of bases not matched to a gene: 6. In germline, CDR1 is MNHEY, CDR2 SMNVEV (reference sequence). The CDR3 is made up of 12 amino acids. The CDR3 spells CASSFGGGPEYF. In DNA form, the CDR3 reads TGTGCCAGCAGTTTCGGCGGGGGGCCAGAGTACTTC.